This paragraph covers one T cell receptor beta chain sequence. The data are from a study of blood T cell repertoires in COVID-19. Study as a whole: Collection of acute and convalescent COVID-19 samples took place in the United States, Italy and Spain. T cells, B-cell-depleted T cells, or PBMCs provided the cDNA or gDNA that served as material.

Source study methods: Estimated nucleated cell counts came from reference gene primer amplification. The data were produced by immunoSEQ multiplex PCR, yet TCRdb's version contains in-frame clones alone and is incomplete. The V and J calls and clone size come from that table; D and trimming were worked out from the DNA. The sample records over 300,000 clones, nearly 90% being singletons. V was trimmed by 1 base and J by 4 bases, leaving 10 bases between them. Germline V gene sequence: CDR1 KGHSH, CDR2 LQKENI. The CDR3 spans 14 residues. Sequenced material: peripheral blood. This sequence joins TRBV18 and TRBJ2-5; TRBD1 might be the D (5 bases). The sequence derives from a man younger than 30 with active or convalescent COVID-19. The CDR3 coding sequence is TGTGCCAGCTCACCACGTGCCAGGGTAGAGACCCAGTACTTC. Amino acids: CASSPRARVETQYF. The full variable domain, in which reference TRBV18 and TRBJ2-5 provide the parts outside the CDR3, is NAGVMQNPRHLVRRRGQEARLRCSPMKGHSHVYWYRQLPEEGLKFMVYLQKENIIDESGMPKERFSAEFPKEGPSILRIQQVVRGDSAAYFCASSPRARVETQYFGPGTRLLVL.